A selection of T cell receptor beta chains follows, all from one sample in a study of OX40 agonist ivuxolimab in advanced cancers. TCRdb's copy holds only in-frame clones and misses some; the assay was immunoSEQ multiplex PCR. The sample lists more than 95,000 clones, around nine tenths occurring once. Sample: CD4+ or CD8+ T cells sorted from blood, taken in a trial of the OX40 agonist ivuxolimab. Source of these receptors: an adult with an advanced solid tumor such as melanoma, head and neck, liver or kidney cancer. The CDR3 runs from the conserved cysteine through the conserved F or W. D genes are given only for firm matches. Some rows have no size entry. The others give once, few or many, or a class for an expanded clone.

CDR3 protein: CASSPSGSLDEQYF
D gene: TRBD2
V gene: TRBV9
J gene: TRBJ2-7
clone size: -

CDR3 protein: CASSQDSGNVGEQYF
D gene: TRBD2
V gene: TRBV7-2
J gene: TRBJ2-7
clone size: -

CDR3 protein: CASSLTGGSYEQYF
D gene: TRBD1
V gene: TRBV11-2
J gene: TRBJ2-7
clone size: -

CDR3 protein: CASSLNPGYEQYF
D gene: -
V gene: TRBV5-4
J gene: TRBJ2-7
clone size: -

CDR3 protein: CASSFPGVGETQYF
D gene: -
V gene: TRBV7-2
J gene: TRBJ2-5
clone size: -

CDR3 protein: CASTLGGLRTQYF
D gene: -
V gene: TRBV11-2
J gene: TRBJ2-3
clone size: once

CDR3 protein: CASSSSLSHEQYF
D gene: -
V gene: TRBV5-1
J gene: TRBJ2-7
clone size: -

CDR3 protein: CASSSRGGAGNTEAFF
D gene: -
V gene: TRBV7-6
J gene: TRBJ1-1
clone size: -

CDR3 protein: CASSPPQDRYEQYF
D gene: -
V gene: TRBV5-1
J gene: TRBJ2-7
clone size: -

CDR3 protein: CASSETRTIWEQFF
D gene: -
V gene: TRBV2
J gene: TRBJ2-1
clone size: -

CDR3 protein: CASSSGTRDPYF
D gene: TRBD2
V gene: TRBV28
J gene: TRBJ2-3
clone size: -

CDR3 protein: CASTPYGSGNTGELFF
D gene: -
V gene: TRBV28
J gene: TRBJ2-2
clone size: -

CDR3 protein: CASSDRWGAGNEQFF
D gene: -
V gene: TRBV6-4
J gene: TRBJ2-1
clone size: -

CDR3 protein: CASSLGAGAYQETQYF
D gene: TRBD2
V gene: TRBV5-8
J gene: TRBJ2-5
clone size: -

CDR3 protein: CASRLADYTGELFF
D gene: TRBD2
V gene: TRBV6-5
J gene: TRBJ2-2
clone size: few

CDR3 protein: CASTLGTGSYNSPLHF
D gene: -
V gene: TRBV7-9
J gene: TRBJ1-6
clone size: -

CDR3 protein: CASSLRQGVGEQYF
D gene: TRBD1
V gene: TRBV9
J gene: TRBJ2-7
clone size: -

CDR3 protein: CASSLVLAGTSYEQYF
D gene: TRBD2
V gene: TRBV7-2
J gene: TRBJ2-7
clone size: -

CDR3 protein: CATSRLAVGTYEQYF
D gene: -
V gene: TRBV15
J gene: TRBJ2-7
clone size: -

CDR3 protein: CASSRVGYTGELFF
D gene: -
V gene: TRBV28
J gene: TRBJ2-2
clone size: -

CDR3 protein: CASSLTGGLPETQYF
D gene: TRBD2
V gene: TRBV19
J gene: TRBJ2-5
clone size: -

CDR3 protein: CASSGRSTGSGNTIYF
D gene: -
V gene: TRBV19
J gene: TRBJ1-3
clone size: -

CDR3 protein: CASSSSGQVTEAFF
D gene: TRBD1
V gene: TRBV5-1
J gene: TRBJ1-1
clone size: -

CDR3 protein: CASCRQRSNYGYTF
D gene: -
V gene: TRBV28
J gene: TRBJ1-2
clone size: -

CDR3 protein: CASSLLGGGTITEAFF
D gene: -
V gene: TRBV7-3
J gene: TRBJ1-1
clone size: -

CDR3 protein: CATQPKGVLSNQPQHF
D gene: -
V gene: TRBV19
J gene: TRBJ1-5
clone size: -

CDR3 protein: CASSLVGAGGRTTLGYEQYF
D gene: TRBD2
V gene: TRBV7-8
J gene: TRBJ2-7
clone size: -

CDR3 protein: CASSYSQVSYEQYF
D gene: -
V gene: TRBV6-5
J gene: TRBJ2-7
clone size: -

CDR3 protein: CASSRDSYDPQHF
D gene: -
V gene: TRBV28
J gene: TRBJ1-5
clone size: -

CDR3 protein: CASSLRGREHEQFF
D gene: TRBD2
V gene: TRBV7-3
J gene: TRBJ2-1
clone size: -

CDR3 protein: CASSYKGKTEAFF
D gene: -
V gene: TRBV6-5
J gene: TRBJ1-1
clone size: -

CDR3 protein: CASSRGGGPLPRTQYF
D gene: -
V gene: TRBV28
J gene: TRBJ2-5
clone size: -

CDR3 protein: CASSPPQRGSYEQYF
D gene: TRBD2
V gene: TRBV18
J gene: TRBJ2-7
clone size: -

CDR3 protein: CASSLSGLSNQPQHF
D gene: -
V gene: TRBV27
J gene: TRBJ1-5
clone size: few

CDR3 protein: CASSLTGEETQYF
D gene: -
V gene: TRBV5-5
J gene: TRBJ2-5
clone size: -

CDR3 protein: CASRFTGASFETQYF
D gene: -
V gene: TRBV5-1
J gene: TRBJ2-5
clone size: -

CDR3 protein: CASSPGLAGVSYNEQFF
D gene: TRBD2
V gene: TRBV18
J gene: TRBJ2-1
clone size: -

CDR3 protein: CASSGTGDTQYF
D gene: -
V gene: TRBV2
J gene: TRBJ2-5
clone size: -

CDR3 protein: CASSLGSVAGNEQYF
D gene: TRBD2
V gene: TRBV7-2
J gene: TRBJ2-7
clone size: -